These 27 T cell receptor beta chains share one sample of origin, sequenced in a study of radiation and T cells in renal cell carcinoma. Treatment in this sample: 15 Gy SBRT to primary tumor, nephrectomy 4 weeks later. Repertoires were generated with immunoSEQ multiplex PCR, while TCRdb's copy carries only in-frame clones and drops some. This sample has about 9,300 clones, with around 63% found just once. The source material was tumor tissue, sampled from a patient whose treatment included radiotherapy and nephrectomy. The receptors were gathered from a woman between 45 and 65 years old with renal cell carcinoma.

The chain employs TRBV6-5 and TRBJ2-7; tentatively, D is TRBD1 or TRBD2 (5 bases each). The CDR3 runs to 14 residues. The V gene's germline CDR1 is MNHEY and CDR2 SVGAGI. Between the trimmed V and J ends, which lost 5 bases and 4 bases, there was a span of 15 bases. CDR3 protein: CASSTRGPSYEQYF. In DNA form, the CDR3 reads TGTGCCAGCAGTACCCGGGGACCATCTTACGAGCAGTACTTC.

The V gene is TRBV28, the J gene TRBJ2-1; TRBD2 might be the D (6 bases). V was clipped by 4 bases and J by 4 bases, with 14 bases between them. The CDR3 totals 15 residues. Germline V CDR1 and CDR2: MDHEN, SYDVKM. Written as DNA, the CDR3 is TGTGCCAGCAGTTCTCCGGGACTGGATTACAATGAGCAGTTCTTC. Its translation: CASSSPGLDYNEQFF.

The V and J genes are TRBV5-1 and TRBJ1-1, with D uncertain. Per the germline V gene, CDR1 is SGHRS and CDR2 is YFSETQ. This CDR3 spans 14 amino acids. Trimming removed 4 bases from V and 1 base from J, with 11 bases in between. The CDR3 region has the DNA TGCGCCAGCAGCCCGCTAACTGGGAACACTGAAGCTTTCTTT. This sequence encodes CASSPLTGNTEAFF. Full variable domain (rest looked up from reference TRBV5-1 and TRBJ1-1): KAGVTQTPRYLIKTRGQQVTLSCSPISGHRSVSWYQQTPGQGLQFLFEYFSETQRNKGNFPGRFSGRQFSNSRSEMNVSTLELGDSALYLCASSPLTGNTEAFFGQGTRLTVV.

A few counts support this clone. CDR3 nucleotides: TGTGCCAGCAGTGAACCTATCGGGACAGGAATTAAAGCTTTCTTT. Translated, it gives CASSEPIGTGIKAFF. The rearrangement links TRBV25-1 to TRBJ1-1; 8 positions match TRBD1. The V gene's germline CDR1 is MGHDK and CDR2 SYGVNS. This CDR3 has 15 amino acids. Germline trimming cut 2 bases from V and 9 bases from J; bases unmatched to any gene: 11.

The genes are TRBV29-1 and TRBJ2-2, with a possible D match to TRBD1 (6 bases). The CDR3 loop spans 14 amino acids. Looked up from germline, CDR1 is SQVTM and CDR2 is ANQGSEA. The V end was cut by 7 bases, the J end by 4 bases, with 16 bases between. CDR3: CSGQAGVGTGELFF. The CDR3 coding sequence is TGCAGCGGGCAGGCAGGGGTAGGCACCGGGGAGCTGTTTTTT.

V and J are TRBV28 and TRBJ1-1; no clear D gene. The CDR3 loop spans 12 amino acids. V shed 7 bases and J shed 3 bases, with 9 bases lying between them. Germline CDR1 is MDHEN and CDR2 is SYDVKM. The CDR3 DNA reads as TGTGCCAGCACCAAAGGGTACACTGAAGCTTTCTTT. This translates into CASTKGYTEAFF.

This clone occurred a few times. The CDR3 nucleotides read TGTGCCAGCAGCTTAGTGGCTAGCGGGTTTGTCAGCTCCTACAATGAGCAGTTCTTC. Its protein is CASSLVASGFVSSYNEQFF. The rearrangement uses TRBV7-8 and TRBJ2-1; 8 bases match TRBD2. CDR3 length: 19 amino acids. V was clipped by 1 base and J by 0 bases; unmatched bases: 11. Germline-derived CDR1 and CDR2 are SGHVS and FQNEAQ.

The chain couples TRBV29-1 to TRBJ1-1, with 7 bases fitting TRBD1. The CDR3 sequence is 12 residues long. The germline V gene has CDR1 SQVTM and CDR2 ANQGSEA. The CDR3 loop reads CRAGQAVSEAFF. The CDR3 bases are TGCAGAGCCGGACAGGCTGTATCTGAAGCTTTCTTT. The whole variable domain, remainder taken from reference TRBV29-1 and TRBJ1-1, is SAVISQKPSRDICQRGTSLTIQCQVDSQVTMMFWYRQQPGQSLTLIATANQGSEATYESGFVIDKFPISRPNLTFSTLTVSNMSPEDSSIYLCRAGQAVSEAFFGQGTRLTVV.

The V and J genes are TRBV5-1 and TRBJ1-2, with TRBD1 identical over 10 bases. Germline values: CDR1 SGHRS, CDR2 YFSETQ. The length of the CDR3 is 14 residues. V dropped 7 bases and J dropped 5; count of bases not matched to a gene: 8. The CDR3 nucleotides are TGCGCCAGCGGGCCGGGACAGGGGATGTATGGCTACACCTTC. As protein: CASGPGQGMYGYTF.

The V call is TRBV5-6, the J call TRBJ2-5, with a weak D call TRBD2 (6 bases). The CDR3 spans 16 residues. CDR1 is SGHDT and CDR2 is YYEEEE in the germline V gene. With 4 bases removed from V and 4 bases from J, the gap between germline ends came to 20 bases. This CDR3 is CASSRGLSGARETQYF. The DNA for the CDR3 is TGTGCCAGCAGCCGGGGGTTATCCGGGGCTCGAGAGACCCAGTACTTC. Full variable domain (rest looked up from reference TRBV5-6 and TRBJ2-5): DAGVTQSPTHLIKTRGQQVTLRCSPKSGHDTVSWYQQALGQGPQFIFQYYEEEERQRGNFPDRFSGHQFPNYSSELNVNALLLGDSALYLCASSRGLSGARETQYFGPGTRLLVL.

This clone was counted a single time. The chain has TRBV23-1 and TRBJ1-2; TRBD1 matches 7 bases. TRBV23-1 belongs to the ORF category, with a function that is uncertain. The CDR3 is 15 amino acids. V lost 11 bases to trimming and J lost 4 bases; unmatched junction nucleotides: 16. CDR3 residues: CAAQGGGEGSYGYTF. The CDR3 coding sequence is TGCGCCGCACAGGGAGGGGGCGAGGGGAGCTATGGCTACACCTTC.

V gene TRBV5-6 combines with J gene TRBJ2-7, with no clear D. CDR1 is SGHDT and CDR2 is YYEEEE in the germline V gene. Deletions cut 0 bases from V and 2 bases from J, with 9 bases between. This CDR3 comprises 14 residues. The CDR3 coding sequence is TGTGCCAGCAGCTTGGGGACCCCCGCCTACGAGCAGTACTTC. Translated: CASSLGTPAYEQYF.

A few counts support this clone. V and J are TRBV5-8 and TRBJ2-4, with 13 bases matching TRBD2. This CDR3 has 17 amino acids. Per germline, CDR1 SGHTS and CDR2 YDEGEE. With V trimmed by 4 bases and J by 1 base, 5 bases remained unmatched. The CDR3 spells CASSPGTSGKAKNIQYF. CDR3 bases: TGTGCCAGCAGCCCGGGGACTAGCGGGAAGGCCAAAAACATTCAGTACTTC.

The V call is TRBV11-2, the J call TRBJ2-5; the match to TRBD2 covers 9 bases. V was clipped by 4 bases and J by 4 bases; unmatched bases: 10. The CDR3 extends over 16 amino acids. Germline V gives CDR1 SGHAT, CDR2 FQNNGV. For the CDR3, the DNA is TGTGCCAGCAGCTCAGGCGGGAGGGACTCGCGAGAGACCCAGTACTTC. Translated, it gives CASSSGGRDSRETQYF.

The chain recombines TRBV7-3 with TRBJ1-2; D might be TRBD1 (5 bases). V shed 6 bases and J shed 2 bases, with 16 bases lying between them. The CDR3 is 15 amino acids. Germline V lookup: CDR1 SGHTA, CDR2 FQGTGA. The CDR3 DNA reads TGTGCCAGCAGTCCCATCCGGGACGGAAACTATGGCTACACCTTC. Its translation: CASSPIRDGNYGYTF.

The chain joins TRBV7-9 to TRBJ2-2, with TRBD2 matching over 8 bases. The V and J ends lost 6 bases and 5 bases, in that order; junction bases with no gene match: 8. The CDR3 extends over 15 amino acids. Germline V gene lookup returns CDR1 SEHNR and CDR2 FQNEAQ (reference sequence). As DNA, the CDR3 is TGTGCCAGCAGACCCCTAGCGGGTAAAACCGGGGAGCTGTTTTTT. It encodes CASRPLAGKTGELFF.

This chain uses TRBV6-5 with TRBJ2-5; 7 nucleotides align to TRBD2. The CDR3 has 12 residues. Germline V gives CDR1 MNHEY, CDR2 SVGAGI. Trimming at V came to 8 bases and at J to 3 bases, leaving 3 bases not matched to a gene. CDR3 sequence reads: CASSRGEETQYF. The CDR3 DNA follows: TGTGCCAGCTCTCGGGGGGAAGAGACCCAGTACTTC.

The chain carries TRBV7-2 and TRBJ2-1; D is unresolved. This CDR3 is built from 12 residues. Germline V gene lookup returns CDR1 SGHTA and CDR2 FQGNSA. Deletions cut 3 bases from V and 5 bases from J, with 5 bases between. CDR3 loop: CASSLVDNEQFF. As DNA, the CDR3 is TGTGCCAGCAGCTTGGTCGACAATGAGCAGTTCTTC.

The J gene is TRBJ2-7, the V gene TRBV6-5; unclear D gene. Germline CDR1 and CDR2: MNHEY and SVGAGI. The CDR3 runs to 12 residues. The V end was cut by 6 bases, the J end by 0 bases, with 6 bases between. The CDR3 nucleotides read TGTGCCAGCAGATCGATCTCCTACGAGCAGTACTTC. Residues: CASRSISYEQYF.

V usage is TRBV29-1 and J usage is TRBJ1-2, with D unresolved. V dropped 4 bases and J dropped 0 bases, with 6 bases sitting between them. The CDR3 runs to 12 residues. CDR1 and CDR2 (germline): SQVTM, ANQGSEA. CDR3 DNA sequence: TGCAGCGTTGCTGAGTCTAACTATGGCTACACCTTC. Translation gives CSVAESNYGYTF.

The rearrangement joins TRBV10-3 to TRBJ1-6, with no clear D. From germline, CDR1 is ENHRY and CDR2 SYGVKD. V was trimmed by 8 bases and J by 9 bases, leaving 20 bases between them. The CDR3 spans 15 residues. The DNA of the CDR3 is TGTGCCATCGGAGTCGGAGCCTCTCCCGCTTCACCCCTCCACTTT. Translating it yields CAIGVGASPASPLHF.

The rearrangement links TRBV6-4 to TRBJ2-1, with 16 bases matching TRBD2. Germline assignment: CDR1 MRHNA and CDR2 SNTAGT. Trimming at V came to 2 bases and at J to 6 bases, leaving 1 base not matched to a gene. The CDR3 spans 16 residues. CDR3 sequence: CASSDGTSGGANEQFF. The CDR3 DNA reads TGTGCCAGCAGTGACGGGACTAGCGGGGGGGCCAATGAGCAGTTCTTC.

V is TRBV19 and J is TRBJ2-3; 9 bases align to TRBD2. Trimming took 9 bases from V and 8 from J; bases not matched to a gene: 24. From germline, CDR1 is LNHDA and CDR2 SQIVND (reference sequence). CDR3 length: 18 amino acids. In DNA form, the CDR3 reads TGTGCCAGCACGGTACCTCAGGGAGCGGGAGGCCCAGGGGGTACGCAGTATTTT. Translated, it gives CASTVPQGAGGPGGTQYF.

V usage is TRBV2 and J usage is TRBJ2-4; 16 positions match TRBD2. V lost 7 bases, J lost 0 bases, and 3 bases stayed unmatched. Germline values: CDR1 SNHLY, CDR2 FYNNEI. The CDR3 is made up of 17 amino acids. Here the CDR3 reads CASTGLAGGLAKNIQYF. CDR3 nucleotides: TGTGCCAGCACGGGACTAGCGGGGGGGCTAGCCAAAAACATTCAGTACTTC.

By share, this clone counts as medium-sized. The DNA of the CDR3 is TGTGCCAGCTCCCTAGGACAGGGCTACACCTTC. It translates to CASSLGQGYTF. The chain is built from TRBV18 and TRBJ1-2; maybe TRBD1 (6 bases). The CDR3 consists of 11 residues. V gave up 6 bases and J gave up 8 bases, with 10 bases separating them. CDR1 is KGHSH and CDR2 is LQKENI in the germline V gene.

J is TRBJ2-7 and V is TRBV6-5, with TRBD1 as a possible D gene (6 bases). Germline V CDR1 and CDR2: MNHEY, SVGAGI. This CDR3 is built from 14 residues. Trimming pared 2 bases from V and 0 bases from J, leaving 8 bases between. The CDR3: CASSYEDSSYEQYF. As DNA, the CDR3 is TGTGCCAGCAGTTACGAGGACAGCTCCTACGAGCAGTACTTC.

The chain carries TRBV5-3 and TRBJ2-7; D might be TRBD1 (5 bases). TRBV5-3 belongs to the ORF category, with a function that is uncertain. There are 14 residues in the CDR3. V lost 4 bases, J lost 2 bases, and 13 bases lay in between. CDR3 DNA sequence: TGTGCCAGAAGCCCGCTGGACAAAACCTACGAGCAGTACTTC. Protein product: CARSPLDKTYEQYF.